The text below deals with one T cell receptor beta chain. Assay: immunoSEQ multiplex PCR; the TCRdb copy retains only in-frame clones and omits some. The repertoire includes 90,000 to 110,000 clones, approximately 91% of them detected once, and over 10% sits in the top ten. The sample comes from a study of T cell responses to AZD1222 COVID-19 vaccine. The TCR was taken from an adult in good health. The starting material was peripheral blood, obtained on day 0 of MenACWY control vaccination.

The CDR3, as DNA: TGTGCCAGCTCAGATCAGGACGGCGAGGAGCAGTTCTTC. The encoded protein is CASSDQDGEEQFF. V is TRBV19 and J is TRBJ2-1, with unresolved D. Between the trimmed V and J ends, which lost 9 bases and 10 bases, there was a span of 19 bases. The CDR3 is 13 residues long. Germline lookup yields CDR1 LNHDA and CDR2 SQIVND (reference sequence).